These 10 T cell receptor beta chains share one sample of origin, sequenced in a study of blood T cell repertoires in COVID-19 (dated by TCRdb to about 2020). Receptors were amplified or captured by the immunoSEQ multiplex PCR assay. In its TCRdb copy, this immuneACCESS table keeps in-frame sequences only and misses some clones. Where compared with another copy, unresolved V genes explain less than half of these, and the others have no known cause. The sample table records over 130,000 clones; 85% to 90% of these occur just once. Of the sample, 8% to 13% falls within the top ten clones. Sequencing was performed on peripheral blood. These TCRs come from an elderly woman with acute or convalescent COVID-19.

The chain carries TRBV18 and TRBJ1-1; perhaps TRBD1 as D (6 bases). V lost 10 bases to trimming and J lost 1 base, with 16 bases between them. From germline, CDR1 is KGHSH and CDR2 LQKENI. This CDR3 is 14 amino acids long. In nucleotides, the CDR3 is TGTGCCACAAAGCAGGGGTCGGAGAACACTGAAGCTTTCTTT. Translating it yields CATKQGSENTEAFF. Together with reference TRBV18 and TRBJ1-1, the CDR3 gives the full variable domain: NAGVMQNPRHLVRRRGQEARLRCSPMKGHSHVYWYRQLPEEGLKFMVYLQKENIIDESGMPKERFSAEFPKEGPSILRIQQVVRGDSAAYFCATKQGSENTEAFFGQGTRLTVV.

For this clone: An end of the junction differs from the germline gene, which may be a read error. The chain recombines TRBV5-4 with TRBJ1-4; TRBD1 agrees at 9 bases. The CDR3 extends over 13 amino acids. Germline-derived CDR1 and CDR2 are SGHNT and YYREEE (reference sequence). The CDR3 is CASNLDRGGKLFF. DNA of the CDR3: TGTGCCAGCAACTTGGACAGGGGAGGAAAACTGTTTTTT.

V is TRBV9 and J is TRBJ2-3; TRBD2 matches at 11 bases. The germline V gene has CDR1 SGDLS and CDR2 YYNGEE. J was trimmed by 1 base and V by 3 bases; bases with no gene match: 4. This CDR3 has 16 residues. The CDR3 region is CASSAELAGGTDTQYF. In nucleotides, the CDR3 is TGTGCCAGCAGCGCCGAACTAGCGGGGGGCACAGATACGCAGTATTTT.

This chain connects TRBV4-1 to TRBJ2-5; 9 bases fit TRBD2. Per germline, CDR1 MGHRA and CDR2 YSYEKL. V gave up 4 bases and J gave up 4 bases; unmatched junction bases: 7. The CDR3 sequence is 15 residues long. DNA for the CDR3: TGCGCCAGCAGCCCCCAAGCGGGGGGAGGAGAGACCCAGTACTTC. This sequence encodes CASSPQAGGGETQYF.

This chain connects TRBV12-5 to TRBJ1-3; D remains unclear. Germline CDR1 LGHNT, CDR2 FRNRAP. V lost 3 bases and J 4 bases, leaving 10 bases between the germline ends. The CDR3 is 14 residues long. The CDR3 DNA follows: TGTGCTAGTGGTTTTATGGCCATCGGAAACACCATATATTTT. This sequence encodes CASGFMAIGNTIYF.

This chain joins TRBV5-4 and TRBJ1-3, with D unclear. The CDR3 spans 14 residues. The germline V gene has CDR1 SGHNT and CDR2 YYREEE (reference sequence). The ends were cut back, 0 bases at V and 4 bases at J, with 8 bases in the middle. The CDR3 loop reads CASSLDRLGNTIYF. The CDR3 nucleotides are TGTGCCAGCAGCTTGGACAGATTAGGAAACACCATATATTTT.

CDR3 DNA: TGTGCCAGTAGCGTCTTATCGAGCTATGGCTACACCTTC. This encodes CASSVLSSYGYTF. The chain combines TRBV19 with TRBJ1-2, with D uncertain. V was pared by 6 bases and J by 4 bases, with 12 bases between. Germline V gene sequence: CDR1 LNHDA, CDR2 SQIVND (reference sequence). The CDR3 runs to 13 residues.

V and J are TRBV18 and TRBJ1-1, with 9 nucleotides matching TRBD1. Germline V gene lookup returns CDR1 KGHSH and CDR2 LQKENI. The CDR3 runs 15 residues. V lost 1 base to trimming and J lost 2 bases; unmatched junction nucleotides: 2. The CDR3 DNA reads as TGTGCCAGCTCACCACAGGGACAGGGAAACACTGAAGCTTTCTTT. Its protein product is CASSPQGQGNTEAFF.

V is TRBV2 and J is TRBJ1-5, with 8 nucleotides matching TRBD1. J gave up 3 bases and V 5 bases, and 3 bases lay outside the gene matches. Per the germline V gene, CDR1 is SNHLY and CDR2 is FYNNEI. This CDR3 has 14 amino acids. The CDR3 region is CASSSQGVNQPQHF. The CDR3 nucleotides read TGTGCCAGCAGTTCACAGGGGGTCAATCAGCCCCAGCATTTT.

This chain uses TRBV3-1 (or the pseudogene TRBV3-2) with TRBJ2-3; 12 nucleotides align to TRBD2. This CDR3 contains 14 residues. From germline, CDR1 is LGHDT and CDR2 YNNKEL (reference sequence). The V and J ends lost 5 bases and 5 bases, in that order; junction bases with no gene match: 2. This CDR3 is CASSKGLAGDTQYF. The CDR3, as DNA: TGTGCCAGCAGCAAGGGACTAGCGGGAGATACGCAGTATTTT.